Listed below are T cell receptor beta chains from one sample, sequenced in a study of T cells in Graves' hyperthyroidism and ophthalmopathy. TCRdb reprocessed the multiplex PCR reads via MiXCR and lists one record per CDR3 protein. The table lists approximately 690,000 distinct CDR3 sequences, less than 25% of them singletons. The material sequenced was blood. These receptors came from a man aged 30 to 45 with Graves' ophthalmopathy. Both conserved end residues are part of each CDR3.

TRBV28,16,CASSPRAGPPADTQYF
TRBV28,14,CASSFALIQETQYF
TRBV30,14,CAWSSGYSNQPQHF
TRBV20-1,14,CSARWGARVNEQFF
TRBV7-8,15,CASSPRGALPDTQYF
TRBV20-1,17,CSAREGPGLAVYNEQFF
TRBV4-3,14,CASSQGPSQDTQYF
TRBV28,14,CASSLFRPGGEQFF
TRBV30,14,CAWTQGGSTDTQYF
TRBV19,16,CATTRGAEFSTDTQYF
TRBV5-5,15,CASSFRAEQGYGYTF
TRBV7-6,14,CASSSAALGYEQYF
TRBV18,16,CASSPPGLARSDEQFF
TRBV3-1,13,CASSQEWRGTQYF
TRBV6-2/TRBV6-3,16,CASSSLGTIDTDTQYF
TRBV9,16,CASSVGSWARSYEQYF
TRBV29-1,12,CSVERRNYGYTF
TRBV6-1,16,CASSPRTGLNTYEQYF
TRBV5-1,17,CASSLEPWSGKGYEQYF
TRBV4-1,14,CASSQGPVTGELFF
TRBV5-1,14,CASSLDGPGYGYTF
TRBV7-2,20,CASSPGLGGGRARAKNIQYF
TRBV5-8,18,CASSLAIVWQESTDTQYF